The sequence of this TCR beta chain was determined in a study of blood T cell repertoires in COVID-19. V shed 6 bases, J shed 7 bases, and the junction held 9 bases outside the gene matches. This CDR3 spans 13 amino acids. Germline V lookup: CDR1 SQVTM, CDR2 ANQGSEA. Authors' data handling: Researchers report that nucleated cell counts were estimated from reference gene primer amplification. The table came from immunoSEQ multiplex PCR; TCRdb's copy has only in-frame clones and leaves some out. Clone size and V and J calls were adopted from that table, with D and trimming inferred from the DNA. Here the sample spans fewer than 100,000 clones, 80% being singletons.

The chain couples TRBV29-1 to TRBJ2-5; 9 nucleotides match TRBD1. The receptor was isolated from a woman in her seventies with acute or convalescent COVID-19. Sequenced: peripheral blood. This CDR3 reads CSVPEQGAGTQYF. DNA for the CDR3: TGCAGCGTCCCGGAACAGGGGGCTGGGACCCAGTACTTC.